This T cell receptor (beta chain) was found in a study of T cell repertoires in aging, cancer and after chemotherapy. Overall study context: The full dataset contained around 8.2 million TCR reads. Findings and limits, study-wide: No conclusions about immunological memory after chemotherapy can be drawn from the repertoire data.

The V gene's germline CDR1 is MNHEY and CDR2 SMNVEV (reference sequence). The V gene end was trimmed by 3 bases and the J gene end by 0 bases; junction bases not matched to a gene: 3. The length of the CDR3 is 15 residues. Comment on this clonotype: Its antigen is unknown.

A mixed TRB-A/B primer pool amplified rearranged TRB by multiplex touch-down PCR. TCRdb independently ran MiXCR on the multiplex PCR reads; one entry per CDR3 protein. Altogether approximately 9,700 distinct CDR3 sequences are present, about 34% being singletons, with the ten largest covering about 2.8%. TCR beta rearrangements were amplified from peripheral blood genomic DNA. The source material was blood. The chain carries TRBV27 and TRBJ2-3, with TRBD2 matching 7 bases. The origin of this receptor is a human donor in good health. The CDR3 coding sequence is TGTGCCAGCAGTTTCGTCGGGGGGAGCACAGATACGCAGTATTTT. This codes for CASSFVGGSTDTQYF.